This T cell receptor beta chain was observed in a study of T cell responses to AZD1222 COVID-19 vaccine. A remark on this clone: Its target is unknown.

Some clones are missing from TCRdb's copy, which holds only in-frame ones; the method was immunoSEQ multiplex PCR. There are 100,000 or so clones in the sample; about 86% occur only once, and approximately 15% lies in the top ten. General study points: Donors were mostly white British, more females; clonal diversity possibly underestimated.

This sample comprised peripheral blood, obtained on day 0 of AZD1222 vaccination. The origin of this receptor is an adult in good health.

The CDR3 is CASRSGTLWTEAFF. CDR3 sequence (DNA): TGTGCCAGCAGATCAGGGACATTATGGACTGAAGCTTTCTTT. This sequence joins TRBV7-9 and TRBJ1-1, with D maybe TRBD1 (6 bases). Trimming pared 6 bases from V and 5 bases from J, leaving 16 bases between. CDR1 and CDR2 (germline): SEHNR, FQNEAQ (reference sequence). The CDR3 extends over 14 amino acids.